These 14 T cell receptor beta chains were sequenced from one sample in a study of siplizumab effects on memory and regulatory T cells. Generated by immunoSEQ multiplex PCR, the TCRdb table keeps only in-frame clones and is missing some. This table holds more than 85,000 clones, about 91% found once. The sequenced sample was Tregs sorted from blood. These TCRs come from a human donor in good health.

The rearrangement joins TRBV25-1 to TRBJ1-4; 9 bases are shared with TRBD1. This CDR3 has 12 amino acids. The V gene's germline CDR1 is MGHDK and CDR2 SYGVNS. V gave up 8 bases and J gave up 14 bases; unmatched junction bases: 9. The chain's CDR3 is CASSSGTGTLFF. CDR3 bases: TGTGCCAGCTCCTCCGGGACAGGGACCCTGTTTTTT.

V is TRBV5-1 and J is TRBJ1-1, with D possibly TRBD1 on 6 matching bases. The CDR3 has 14 residues. The V gene's germline CDR1 is SGHRS and CDR2 YFSETQ. V dropped 0 bases and J dropped 7 bases, with 13 bases sitting between them. The CDR3 loop reads CASSLVQGYGEAFF. CDR3 in DNA: TGCGCCAGCAGCTTGGTACAGGGCTACGGTGAAGCTTTCTTT. The full variable domain, with the rest looked up from reference TRBV5-1 and TRBJ1-1, is KAGVTQTPRYLIKTRGQQVTLSCSPISGHRSVSWYQQTPGQGLQFLFEYFSETQRNKGNFPGRFSGRQFSNSRSEMNVSTLELGDSALYLCASSLVQGYGEAFFGQGTRLTVV.

The V gene is TRBV2, the J gene TRBJ2-2; 12 positions match TRBD2. CDR3 length: 15 residues. Germline V CDR1 and CDR2: SNHLY, FYNNEI. V was pared by 4 bases and J by 4 bases, with 1 base of the junction left unmatched. This CDR3 reads CASSVGLAGTGELFF. The CDR3 DNA reads TGTGCCAGCAGTGTGGGACTAGCGGGCACCGGGGAGCTGTTTTTT.

The chain couples TRBV19 to TRBJ1-5; D unresolved. The germline V and J ends were trimmed by 3 bases and 7 bases, with 10 bases remaining between them. Looked up from germline, CDR1 is LNHDA and CDR2 is SQIVND (reference sequence). This CDR3 comprises 13 residues. Here the CDR3 DNA reads TGTGCCAGTAGTATGTTGGTAGGACAGCCCCAGCATTTT. Its protein product is CASSMLVGQPQHF. The whole variable domain, remainder taken from reference TRBV19 and TRBJ1-5, is DGGITQSPKYLFRKEGQNVTLSCEQNLNHDAMYWYRQDPGQGLRLIYYSQIVNDFQKGDIAEGYSVSREKKESFPLTVTSAQKNPTAFYLCASSMLVGQPQHFGDGTRLSIL.

The chain joins TRBV28 to TRBJ2-1, with TRBD2 matching over 10 bases. The CDR3 extends over 17 amino acids. CDR1 and CDR2 from the germline V gene are MDHEN and SYDVKM. V shed 2 bases, J shed 0 bases, and the junction held 4 bases outside the gene matches. CDR3 nucleotides: TGTGCCAGCAGTTTACAAAGACTAGCGGGCTCCTACAATGAGCAGTTCTTC. Its translation: CASSLQRLAGSYNEQFF.

This clone came up once. The chain links TRBV5-1 to TRBJ1-5, with D possibly matching TRBD1 (6 bases). Germline CDR1 SGHRS, CDR2 YFSETQ. V gave up 0 bases and J gave up 2 bases, with 9 bases separating them. The CDR3 is 15 amino acids. The CDR3 DNA reads TGCGCCAGCAGCTTGGGGGGGCTTCGCAATCAGCCCCAGCATTTT. Its protein is CASSLGGLRNQPQHF.

This chain joins TRBV7-9 and TRBJ2-1; tentatively, D is TRBD2 (5 bases). Germline V gene sequence: CDR1 SEHNR, CDR2 FQNEAQ (reference sequence). CDR3 length equals 14 residues. V was clipped by 5 bases and J by 9 bases, with 17 bases between them. The CDR3 DNA reads TGTGCCAGCAGCCCACGGGGAGTAGGGTTTGAGCAGTTCTTC. Residues: CASSPRGVGFEQFF.

The chain uses TRBV7-8 and TRBJ2-7; TRBD2 might be the D (6 bases). Germline CDR1 SGHVS, CDR2 FQNEAQ. Trimming left V 5 bases short and J 2 bases short, with 16 bases between. CDR3 length equals 15 residues. CDR3 DNA: TGTGCCAGCAGCCCGGCGGGAACCCGAACCTACGAGCAGTACTTC. Its translation is CASSPAGTRTYEQYF.

The V gene is TRBV6-1, the J gene TRBJ1-2; perhaps TRBD1 as D (5 bases). The germline gives CDR1 MNHNS, CDR2 SASEGT. The CDR3 length is 14 residues. V was trimmed by 0 bases and J by 5 bases, leaving 10 bases between them. The CDR3 sequence: CASSEAVTAYGYTF. CDR3 DNA: TGTGCCAGCAGTGAAGCGGTGACAGCTTATGGCTACACCTTC.

V is TRBV27 and J is TRBJ1-5; TRBD1 might be the D (6 bases). V was pared by 5 bases and J by 3 bases, with 11 bases between. This CDR3 region has 14 residues. Germline V gives CDR1 MNHEY, CDR2 SMNVEV (reference sequence). CDR3 DNA: TGTGCCAGCAGTCCACAGGGACTCAATCAGCCCCAGCATTTT. This encodes CASSPQGLNQPQHF.

V and J are TRBV13 and TRBJ2-1; possibly TRBD2 for D (5 bases). The germline V gene encodes CDR1 PRHDT and CDR2 FYEKMQ (reference sequence). This CDR3 is 15 amino acids long. V was clipped by 0 bases and J by 5 bases, with 11 bases between them. The CDR3 protein is CASSLGPSLNNEQFF. CDR3 coding DNA: TGTGCCAGCAGCTTAGGGCCTAGCTTAAACAATGAGCAGTTCTTC. Based on the CDR3 plus reference TRBV13 and TRBJ2-1, the full variable domain is AAGVIQSPRHLIKEKRETATLKCYPIPRHDTVYWYQQGPGQDPQFLISFYEKMQSDKGSIPDRFSAQQFSDYHSELNMSSLELGDSALYFCASSLGPSLNNEQFFGPGTRLTVL.

The sample holds a few counts of this clone. The genes are TRBV19 and TRBJ2-7; D is possibly TRBD2 (6 bases). Germline lookup yields CDR1 LNHDA and CDR2 SQIVND (reference sequence). The CDR3 is made up of 13 amino acids. V was clipped by 5 bases and J by 2 bases, with 10 bases between them. The CDR3 coding sequence is TGTGCCAGTAGTGCCGGGGGAACCTACGAGCAGTACTTC. As protein: CASSAGGTYEQYF.

As to this clone: Germline and junction disagree at one end, which may indicate a read error. This sequence joins TRBV18 and TRBJ2-2; possibly TRBD1 for D (6 bases). Germline V gene sequence: CDR1 KGHSH, CDR2 LQKENI. The CDR3 covers 15 residues. CDR3 residues: CASSSPQGFAWELFF. As DNA, the CDR3 is TGTGCCAGCTCATCACCCCAGGGGTTTGCCTGGGAGCTGTTTTTT. Complete variable domain (other parts from reference TRBV18 and TRBJ2-2): NAGVMQNPRHLVRRRGQEARLRCSPMKGHSHVYWYRQLPEEGLKFMVYLQKENIIDESGMPKERFSAEFPKEGPSILRIQQVVRGDSAAYFCASSSPQGFAWELFFGEGSRLTVL.

This sequence joins TRBV18 and TRBJ2-1; TRBD1 agrees at 10 bases. In germline, CDR1 is KGHSH, CDR2 LQKENI. The J segment lost 7 bases and the V segment lost 4 bases, leaving 4 bases of the junction unmatched. CDR3 length: 14 amino acids. The CDR3 DNA follows: TGTGCCAGCTCACGGGACAGGGGTGGAAATGAGCAGTTCTTC. It yields the protein CASSRDRGGNEQFF.